The 28 T cell receptor beta chains presented below share a single source sample, sequenced in a study of cytomegalovirus exposure and HLA in healthy donors. Using immunoSEQ multiplex PCR, the repertoire was profiled, and TCRdb retains in-frame clones only, with some absent. The repertoire holds fewer than 90,000 clones, roughly 94% seen once, with over 2% in the top ten. The specimen sequenced was PBMCs. The receptor set was obtained from a woman under 30 in good health and CMV-seronegative.

The chain carries TRBV18 and TRBJ2-7; D is possibly TRBD2 (5 bases). Trimming pared 3 bases from V and 5 bases from J, leaving 14 bases between. Germline values: CDR1 KGHSH, CDR2 LQKENI. This CDR3 has 14 amino acids. The CDR3 DNA reads as TGTGCCAGCTCACCGAGTGAGGGCGCCCACGAGCAGTACTTC. Its translation: CASSPSEGAHEQYF.

This clone was counted a few times. The rearrangement uses TRBV7-9 and TRBJ2-1; D call uncertain. The CDR3 extends over 17 amino acids. Per the germline V gene, CDR1 is SEHNR and CDR2 is FQNEAQ (reference sequence). V lost 5 bases and J 0 bases, leaving 17 bases between the germline ends. The CDR3 sequence is CASSPKDLSSSYNEQFF. The CDR3, as DNA: TGTGCCAGCAGCCCTAAAGACTTATCGAGCTCCTACAATGAGCAGTTCTTC.

The chain joins TRBV28 to TRBJ1-2; TRBD1 is a possible D gene (5 bases). CDR1 is MDHEN and CDR2 is SYDVKM in the germline V gene. The V gene lost 6 bases and the J gene lost 0 bases, with 11 bases spanning the gap. The CDR3 consists of 14 residues. CDR3 amino acids: CASRVDTANYGYTF. CDR3 coding DNA: TGTGCCAGCAGGGTGGACACAGCTAACTATGGCTACACCTTC.

The rearrangement links TRBV5-6 to TRBJ2-3; 7 nucleotides align to TRBD2. Germline loops: CDR1 SGHDT, CDR2 YYEEEE. V lost 3 bases and J lost 0; bases outside the gene matches: 13. There are 18 residues in the CDR3. CDR3 protein: CASSSVVSSGTSTDTQYF. CDR3 coding DNA: TGTGCCAGCAGCTCAGTGGTTTCAAGCGGGACTAGCACAGATACGCAGTATTTT.

CDR3 in amino acids: CASSSIKTATSYEQYF. DNA of the CDR3: TGTGCCAGCAGCTCAATCAAGACAGCCACTTCCTACGAGCAGTACTTC. The V and J genes are TRBV7-9 and TRBJ2-7; perhaps TRBD1 as D (5 bases). There are 16 residues in the CDR3. V was cut by 4 bases and J by 1 base, with 17 bases left in between. The germline gives CDR1 SEHNR, CDR2 FQNEAQ (reference sequence).

The chain employs TRBV28 and TRBJ1-1, with D maybe TRBD1 (5 bases). The CDR3 loop spans 15 amino acids. Per germline, CDR1 MDHEN and CDR2 SYDVKM. V shed 5 bases and J shed 4 bases, with 17 bases lying between them. CDR3 sequence: CASSPRGVPGTEAFF. The DNA for the CDR3 is TGTGCCAGCAGTCCTCGGGGGGTGCCGGGCACTGAAGCTTTCTTT.

The chain recombines TRBV19 with TRBJ2-6; D is perhaps TRBD2 (6 bases). The CDR3 loop spans 15 amino acids. Trimming removed 1 base from V and 2 bases from J, with 6 bases in between. The germline CDR1 and CDR2 sequences are LNHDA and SQIVND (reference sequence). CDR3 nucleotides: TGTGCCAGTAGTATAGGGGAGGCTGGGGCCAACGTCCTGACTTTC. It codes for CASSIGEAGANVLTF.

The J gene is TRBJ2-2, the V gene TRBV18; 7 bases agree with TRBD1. V lost 2 bases, J lost 5 bases, and 8 bases stayed unmatched. Germline CDR1 KGHSH, CDR2 LQKENI. This CDR3 has 16 residues. CDR3 region: CASSPSGDRATGELFF. CDR3 bases: TGTGCCAGCTCACCAAGTGGAGACAGGGCGACCGGGGAGCTGTTTTTT.

The V gene is TRBV29-1, the J gene TRBJ2-3; D might be TRBD2 (5 bases). Trimming took off 4 bases at V and 1 base at J, with 6 bases between the two ends. The CDR3 consists of 12 residues. Germline CDR1 and CDR2: SQVTM and ANQGSEA. The CDR3 sequence is CSVVRGTDTQYF. The CDR3 DNA is TGCAGCGTTGTGAGGGGCACAGATACGCAGTATTTT.

The CDR3 is CASSLGGQGAVDQETQYF. CDR3 nucleotides: TGTGCCAGCAGCTTAGGAGGACAGGGGGCCGTGGATCAAGAGACCCAGTACTTC. The chain is built from TRBV7-2 and TRBJ2-5; 11 positions agree with TRBD1. J gave up 2 bases and V 1 base, and 9 bases lay outside the gene matches. This CDR3 region has 18 residues. Germline lookup yields CDR1 SGHTA and CDR2 FQGNSA.

V usage is TRBV10-1 and J usage is TRBJ1-1; 9 bases agree with TRBD1. Germline-derived CDR1 and CDR2 are WNHNN and SYGVQD (reference sequence). The CDR3 runs 14 residues. V lost 5 bases to trimming and J lost 4 bases; unmatched junction nucleotides: 5. CDR3 residues: CASSRGQGSTEAFF. Here the CDR3 DNA reads TGCGCCAGCAGTAGAGGACAGGGGTCCACTGAAGCTTTCTTT.

The genes are TRBV29-1 and TRBJ1-2, with TRBD1 matching 7 bases. The V gene end was trimmed by 3 bases and the J gene end by 8 bases; junction bases not matched to a gene: 12. This CDR3 is 14 amino acids long. CDR1 SQVTM and CDR2 ANQGSEA come from the germline V gene. The CDR3 sequence: CSVEGLGTAGGYTF. CDR3 coding DNA: TGCAGCGTTGAGGGGCTTGGGACAGCGGGCGGCTACACCTTC.

The gene calls are TRBV7-9 and TRBJ2-5; 8 bases agree with TRBD2. The CDR3 has 13 amino acids. CDR1 is SEHNR and CDR2 is FQNEAQ in the germline V gene (reference sequence). V shed 5 bases and J 5 bases; nucleotides not matched to a gene: 4. This CDR3 is CASSRPGGETQYF. Here the CDR3 DNA reads TGTGCCAGCAGCCGGCCGGGGGGGGAGACCCAGTACTTC. The whole variable domain, remainder taken from reference TRBV7-9 and TRBJ2-5, is DTGVSQNPRHKITKRGQNVTFRCDPISEHNRLYWYRQTLGQGPEFLTYFQNEAQLEKSRLLSDRFSAERPKGSFSTLEIQRTEQGDSAMYLCASSRPGGETQYFGPGTRLLVL.

This rearrangement joins TRBV5-1 to TRBJ2-2; 9 positions match TRBD1. V shed 0 bases, J shed 4 bases, and the junction held 4 bases outside the gene matches. Germline CDR1 reads SGHRS; CDR2 reads YFSETQ. The CDR3 is made up of 16 amino acids. The CDR3, as DNA: TGCGCCAGCAGCTTGGATGGGACAGGGATCACCGGGGAGCTGTTTTTT. Its translation is CASSLDGTGITGELFF.

V gene TRBV10-2 combines with J gene TRBJ2-5; 11 bases agree with TRBD1. The V segment lost 3 bases and the J segment 2 bases; nucleotides outside the gene matches: 5. The CDR3 totals 16 residues. Germline assignment: CDR1 WSHSY and CDR2 SAAADI. The CDR3 is CASSDLGTGGQETQYF. The DNA of the CDR3 is TGCGCCAGCAGTGATTTAGGGACAGGGGGTCAAGAGACCCAGTACTTC.

The chain uses TRBV5-5 and TRBJ2-7; 12 bases agree with TRBD2. CDR3 length: 16 amino acids. CDR1 SGHKS and CDR2 YYEKEE come from the germline V gene (reference sequence). Trimming removed 4 bases from V and 2 bases from J; junction bases left unmatched: 7. The CDR3 spells CASSLPTSGRTYEQYF. The CDR3, as DNA: TGTGCCAGCAGCCTACCTACTAGCGGGAGGACCTACGAGCAGTACTTC. Full variable domain (rest looked up from reference TRBV5-5 and TRBJ2-7): DAGVTQSPTHLIKTRGQQVTLRCSPISGHKSVSWYQQVLGQGPQFIFQYYEKEERGRGNFPDRFSARQFPNYSSELNVNALLLGDSALYLCASSLPTSGRTYEQYFGPGTRLTVT.

This chain links TRBV4-1 with TRBJ1-1; TRBD1 matches 7 bases. The V gene's germline CDR1 is MGHRA and CDR2 YSYEKL. CDR3 length: 17 amino acids. V was pared by 1 base and J by 6 bases, with 14 bases of the junction left unmatched. The CDR3 sequence is CASSQGAGGRIGPEAFF. CDR3 in DNA: TGCGCCAGCAGCCAAGGGGCAGGGGGACGTATCGGCCCTGAAGCTTTCTTT.

This clone was seen a single time. This chain uses TRBV6-5 with TRBJ1-5; a possible D gene is TRBD1 (5 bases). Trimming shortened V by 4 bases and J by 7 bases, and 11 bases separated the two germline ends. Germline V gives CDR1 MNHEY, CDR2 SVGAGI. This CDR3 contains 13 residues. In DNA, the CDR3 is TGTGCCAGCAGTTGGGGGGTCTGGCAGCCCCAGCATTTT. It translates to CASSWGVWQPQHF.

This clone was observed once. The rearrangement joins TRBV5-4 to TRBJ2-1, with a possible D match to TRBD1 (5 bases). The V end was cut by 3 bases, the J end by 7 bases, with 23 bases between. Germline V gene lookup returns CDR1 SGHNT and CDR2 YYREEE (reference sequence). The CDR3 is 17 residues long. CDR3 coding DNA: TGTGCCAGCAGCTCAAACGGACACGGATCCGGTTCAAATGAGCAGTTCTTC. Its translation is CASSSNGHGSGSNEQFF.

This clone was seen only once. The J gene is TRBJ2-7, the V gene TRBV10-3, with 7 positions matching TRBD1. The CDR3 runs to 13 residues. Germline V gene data show CDR1 as ENHRY and CDR2 as SYGVKD. J lost 2 bases, V lost 6 bases, and 4 bases had no gene match. CDR3 amino acids: CAIRGTEAYEQYF. The CDR3 DNA reads as TGTGCCATCAGGGGGACAGAAGCCTACGAGCAGTACTTC.

J is TRBJ1-1 and V is TRBV5-1; 8 bases line up with TRBD1. V lost 4 bases, J lost 0 bases, and 5 bases stayed unmatched. The CDR3 is 15 residues long. CDR1 and CDR2 (germline): SGHRS, YFSETQ. CDR3 DNA sequence: TGCGCCAGCAGCCTGGACAGGGATCTGAACACTGAAGCTTTCTTT. It specifies CASSLDRDLNTEAFF.

This chain uses TRBV18 with TRBJ2-7; D ambiguous. Germline CDR1 KGHSH, CDR2 LQKENI. The CDR3 covers 13 residues. V was clipped by 2 bases and J by 2 bases, with 7 bases between them. The CDR3 DNA follows: TGTGCCAGCTCACCAAGTGGCACCTACGAGCAGTACTTC. Encoded protein: CASSPSGTYEQYF.

This clone was observed once. This chain connects TRBV27 to TRBJ2-5, with a weak D call TRBD2 (6 bases). The V end lost 2 bases, the J end lost 1 base, and 11 bases lay between the germline ends. The CDR3 spans 15 residues. CDR1 is MNHEY and CDR2 is SMNVEV in the germline V gene (reference sequence). CDR3 coding DNA: TGTGCCAGCAGTTTAAGAAGTAGCGGCCAAGAGACCCAGTACTTC. It yields the protein CASSLRSSGQETQYF.

The chain links TRBV19 to TRBJ1-6, with 7 bases lining up with TRBD1. Unmatched junction bases numbered 8, after V lost 6 bases and J lost 6 bases. Germline V CDR1 and CDR2: LNHDA, SQIVND (reference sequence). CDR3 length: 15 amino acids. The CDR3 DNA follows: TGTGCCAGTAGCCGCCGGGACAGTCTTAATTCACCCCTCCACTTT. As protein: CASSRRDSLNSPLHF.

The chain is built from TRBV25-1 and TRBJ2-3, with 8 nucleotides matching TRBD2. Germline V gene sequence: CDR1 MGHDK, CDR2 SYGVNS. This CDR3 comprises 17 residues. After removal of 2 bases from V and 4 bases from J, the junction contained 11 bases not matched to a gene. CDR3 sequence: CASSETTGTRGADTQYF. Here the CDR3 DNA reads TGTGCCAGCAGTGAAACCACCGGGACTAGGGGAGCAGATACGCAGTATTTT.

This chain uses TRBV15 with TRBJ2-1; D uncertain. Deletions cut 3 bases from V and 2 bases from J, with 11 bases between. Germline V gene sequence: CDR1 LNHNV, CDR2 YYDKDF (reference sequence). The length of the CDR3 is 15 residues. The CDR3 protein is CATSSLSSTYNEQFF. The DNA for the CDR3 is TGTGCCACCAGCAGTCTTAGCAGCACCTACAATGAGCAGTTCTTC.

The CDR3 here is CASKLSGELFF. As DNA, the CDR3 is TGTGCCAGCAAATTGAGCGGGGAGCTGTTTTTT. This rearrangement joins TRBV27 to TRBJ2-2; D call uncertain. Trimming cost V 7 bases and J 7 bases, with 7 bases left between them. The CDR3 runs 11 residues. Germline-derived CDR1 and CDR2 are MNHEY and SMNVEV (reference sequence).

V usage is TRBV5-6 and J usage is TRBJ1-5; D gene uncertain. From germline, CDR1 is SGHDT and CDR2 YYEEEE. Trimming shortened V by 1 base and J by 7 bases, and 9 bases separated the two germline ends. The CDR3 is 13 residues long. This CDR3 reads CASSLSAGQPQHF. The CDR3 nucleotides read TGTGCCAGCAGCTTGTCAGCGGGGCAGCCCCAGCATTTT.